This is a list of T cell receptor beta chains from one sample in a study of human T cells and chemical hapten exposure. MiXCR, applied by TCRdb to the RACE reads, yields one record per CDR3 protein. This table has tens of thousands of distinct CDR3 sequences, about 9.4% appearing once. The sample here was whole blood, taken in connection with sensitization to the hapten diphenylcyclopropenone (DPC). These receptors were obtained from a man aged 50-60 years with alopecia areata. Some clones in this sample may be carry-over from other donors' samples. Both conserved end residues are part of each CDR3. D genes are given only for firm matches. The size field is filled for only some rows; it gives once, few, many or a size class.

>TRBJ2-5|many|-|TRBV7-9
TGTGCCAGCAGCTTTTCGCAAGAGACCCAGTACTTC
CASSFSQETQYF
>TRBJ1-1|many|-|TRBV6-5
TGTGCCAGCAGTCCCTATCGGGACACTGAAGCTTTCTTT
CASSPYRDTEAFF
>TRBJ1-1|many|-|TRBV7-9
TGTGCCAGCAGCTCCTCAGGAGGGGGATGGACTGAAGCTTTCTTT
CASSSSGGGWTEAFF
>TRBJ2-7|many|TRBD1|TRBV29-1
TGCAGCGTGGTAACAGGGGGCTATTCCTACGAGCAGTACTTC
CSVVTGGYSYEQYF
>TRBJ1-1|-|TRBD1|TRBV3-1
TGTGCCAGCAGCCAAGAAGGAGGTGCAGGGGGCTCGGGAAACACTGAAGCTTTCTTT
CASSQEGGAGGSGNTEAFF
>TRBJ1-4|many|-|TRBV19
TGTGCCAGTAGTATCCCCTCCGGAAATGAAAAACTGTTTTTT
CASSIPSGNEKLFF
>TRBJ2-1|few|TRBD2|TRBV19
TGTGCCAGTAGTATCTTGAGCGGGAGATTTGAGCAGTTCTTC
CASSILSGRFEQFF
>TRBJ1-1|many|-|TRBV7-7
TGTGCCACCCCGGGGGGTCCTTTCCAAGCTTTCTTT
CATPGGPFQAFF
>TRBJ2-7|many|-|TRBV5-1
TGCGCCAGCAGCCGCCCAGGGGCCCTGACCTACGAGCAGTACTTC
CASSRPGALTYEQYF
>TRBJ2-7|-|-|TRBV29-1
TGCAGCGTCGCGGGGGTCAACAGGGGTTCCTACGAGCAGTACTTC
CSVAGVNRGSYEQYF
>TRBJ1-1|-|-|TRBV28
TGTGCCAGCACTGGGGCCACAAAAGGAAACACTGAAGCTTTCTTT
CASTGATKGNTEAFF
>TRBJ2-7|many|TRBD2|TRBV28
TGTGCCAGCAGGGACCGACTAGCAAAAGTCTACGAGCAGTACTTC
CASRDRLAKVYEQYF
>TRBJ2-5|-|TRBD1|TRBV29-1
TGCATCTCTAACAGGGGAGAGACCCAGTACTTC
CISNRGETQYF
>TRBJ1-2|many|-|TRBV12-5
TGTGCTAGTGGTTTGGTACTGGGCAGTTTGATGGATGGTGTCGGAGGCTACACCTTC
CASGLVLGSLMDGVGGYTF
>TRBJ1-5|many|-|TRBV9
TGTGCCAGCAGCGTATCCGACAATCAGCCCCAGCATTTT
CASSVSDNQPQHF
>TRBJ2-1|few|-|TRBV3-1
TGTGCCAGCAGCTCCGGGACCGAGAATGAGCAGTTCTTC
CASSSGTENEQFF
>TRBJ2-5|-|-|TRBV18
TGTGCCAGCTCACCAATCGCAGGGGAGGATCAGACCCAGTACTTC
CASSPIAGEDQTQYF
>TRBJ2-7|few|TRBD2|TRBV20-1
TGCAGTGCTGAGCGGGGAAACGAGCAGTACTTC
CSAERGNEQYF
>TRBJ1-2|many|-|TRBV6-2/TRBV6-3
TGTGCCAGCAGTTACTCGACAGATGGCTACACCTTC
CASSYSTDGYTF
>TRBJ2-1|-|-|TRBV28
TGTGCCAGCACCATTCCCCAGGGAATCTCCTACAATGAGCAGTTCTTC
CASTIPQGISYNEQFF
>TRBJ1-5|many|-|TRBV28
TGTGCCAGCAATATCCAGCCCCAGCATTTT
CASNIQPQHF
>TRBJ2-1|many|-|TRBV3-1
TGTGCCAGCAGCCAAGATCGGTATAGGTTTTTCTTC
CASSQDRYRFFF
>TRBJ2-1|many|-|TRBV30
TGTGCCTGGAGTGTACTACGCGGTCTAGCGCATTACAATGAGCAGTTCTTC
CAWSVLRGLAHYNEQFF
>TRBJ2-1|few|-|TRBV25-1
TGTGCCAGCAGTCTTGGGGACGAGCAGTTCTTC
CASSLGDEQFF
>TRBJ1-1|many|-|TRBV29-1
TGCAGCGTGATGACGAGGGGGACCAACACTGAAGCTTTCTTT
CSVMTRGTNTEAFF
>TRBJ2-5|-|-|TRBV7-7
TGTGCTAGCAGCCCAGGGGTGACCCAGTACTTC
CASSPGVTQYF
>TRBJ2-1|few|-|TRBV9
TGTGCCAGCAGCGCCTTCGATGAGCAGTTCTTC
CASSAFDEQFF
>TRBJ2-3|many|TRBD2|TRBV29-1
TGCAGCGTTCACGGGCTAGCGGGGTTCCGCACAGATACGCAGTATTTT
CSVHGLAGFRTDTQYF
>TRBJ1-1|-|-|TRBV7-2
TGTGCCAGCAGCTTACTGGCGAACACTGAAGCTTTCTTT
CASSLLANTEAFF
>TRBJ2-7|-|TRBD1|TRBV29-1
TGCAGCGTTGAGACCGGGACAGACGAGCAGTACTTC
CSVETGTDEQYF
>TRBJ2-1|-|TRBD2|TRBV20-1
TGCAGTGCTAGAGGCGGGAGGGCCTACAATGAGCAGTTCTTC
CSARGGRAYNEQFF
>TRBJ2-1|many|TRBD2|TRBV20-1
TGCAGTGCTAGAGGACTAGCGGGAACCAATGAGCAGTTCTTC
CSARGLAGTNEQFF
>TRBJ2-1|many|TRBD1|TRBV20-1
TGCAGTGCGCAAGGGGTGGGGACAGGGAGGCCCAATGAGCAGTTCTTC
CSAQGVGTGRPNEQFF
>TRBJ2-1|-|TRBD1|TRBV27
TGTGCCAGCAGTCTAGGGACAGACAATGAGCAGTTCTTC
CASSLGTDNEQFF
>TRBJ2-1|many|TRBD2|TRBV12-5
TGTGCTAGTGGTTTGGAAGCGGGAGGGCCGGGAGAAGAGTTCTTC
CASGLEAGGPGEEFF
>TRBJ1-5|few|-|TRBV29-1
TGCAGCGTTGCCCGACAGGAAAATCAGCCCCAGCATTTT
CSVARQENQPQHF
>TRBJ1-5|many|-|TRBV12-3/TRBV12-4
TGTGCCAGCAGTTTTTCATCCGGGACATTTAGCAATCAGCCCCAGCATTTT
CASSFSSGTFSNQPQHF
>TRBJ1-2|few|-|TRBV28
TGTGCCAGCAGTTTGGGGTTTCCTGGGGGCTACACCTTC
CASSLGFPGGYTF
>TRBJ2-2|few|TRBD2|TRBV15
TGTGCCACCAGCAGAGAAGCGGGGACCGGGGAGCTGTTTTTT
CATSREAGTGELFF
>TRBJ2-3|-|-|TRBV2
TGTGCCAGCAGTGAAAACCCCCCTGGCGGGGGCCGGGATACGCAGTATTTT
CASSENPPGGGRDTQYF
>TRBJ2-1|many|-|TRBV2
TGTGCCAGCAACCACCGGGACCCCTCCTACAATGAGCAGTTCTTC
CASNHRDPSYNEQFF
>TRBJ1-5|few|-|TRBV20-1
TGCAGTGCTAGGGAACAGGGAAATCAGCCCCAGCATTTT
CSAREQGNQPQHF
>TRBJ1-5|-|TRBD1|TRBV28
TGTGCCAGCAGTCCAAAGACAGGGCGTCAGCCCCAGCATTTT
CASSPKTGRQPQHF
>TRBJ2-3|many|-|TRBV5-8
TGTGCCAGCAGCTTGGAGGGGGGGAGCACAGATACGCAGTATTTT
CASSLEGGSTDTQYF
>TRBJ2-7|many|TRBD2|TRBV12-3/TRBV12-4
TGTGCCAGCAGGCGCGGGACTACCTCTATTAACGAGCAGTACTTC
CASRRGTTSINEQYF
>TRBJ2-2|few|TRBD2|TRBV4-1
TGCGCCAGCAGCCAAGCGGGGCTAGCGGGGACCGGGGAGCTGTTTTTT
CASSQAGLAGTGELFF
>TRBJ1-5|few|-|TRBV30
TGTGCCTGGAGTGAAAGCGGGCGTCAGCCCCAGCATTTT
CAWSESGRQPQHF
>TRBJ2-1|many|-|TRBV12-3/TRBV12-4
TGTGCCAGCAGTTTTTCGTCAGGGGGAGGGAATGAGCAGTTCTTC
CASSFSSGGGNEQFF
>TRBJ1-1|few|TRBD1|TRBV6-6
TGTGCCAGCACAATCCGACTCGCCAGGGGGACTGAAGCTTTCTTT
CASTIRLARGTEAFF
>TRBJ2-7|-|TRBD2|TRBV6-2/TRBV6-3
TGTGCCAGCAGTATACCGAAATCCGGGACTAGCTACGAGCAGTACTTC
CASSIPKSGTSYEQYF
>TRBJ1-2|few|-|TRBV28
TGTGCCAGCAGAACCGGGAGGGACTTTGGCTACACCTTC
CASRTGRDFGYTF
>TRBJ2-3|many|TRBD1|TRBV13
TGTGCCAGCAGCTTAATGACAGGGGGGACAGATACGCAGTATTTT
CASSLMTGGTDTQYF
>TRBJ2-1|many|TRBD2|TRBV12-3/TRBV12-4
TGTGCCAGCGGGCGACTAGCGGGAGTGGGTGAGCAGTTCTTC
CASGRLAGVGEQFF
>TRBJ2-2|few|-|TRBV7-8
TGTGCCAGCAGCTTATGGGGAACAGGGAACACCGGGGAGCTGTTTTTT
CASSLWGTGNTGELFF
>TRBJ2-1|few|-|TRBV28
TGTGCCAGCAGTTTCCTCTCCAATGAGCAGTTCTTC
CASSFLSNEQFF
>TRBJ1-6|few|TRBD1|TRBV9
TGTGCCAGCAGCGTAGAGGGGGCCATGGATTCACCCCTCCACTTT
CASSVEGAMDSPLHF
>TRBJ2-7|-|-|TRBV7-9
TGTGCCAGCAGCTACGGGGCGGAGCAGTACTTC
CASSYGAEQYF
>TRBJ2-7|few|-|TRBV12-3/TRBV12-4
TGTGCCAGCAGTTTCTCCCCTATCCCCGGCGAGCAGTACTTC
CASSFSPIPGEQYF
>TRBJ2-7|many|TRBD2|TRBV3-1
TGTGCCAGCAGCCGGGAGGGCACTCTATCCTACGAGCAGTACTTC
CASSREGTLSYEQYF
>TRBJ2-2|many|-|TRBV28
TGTGCCAGCAGTAACGCGGGACAGAAGATCACCGGGGAGCTGTTTTTT
CASSNAGQKITGELFF